One T cell receptor beta chain is described in this entry. The data stem from a study of T cells after yellow fever vaccination. Germline CDR1 SEHNR, CDR2 FQNEAQ (reference sequence). This CDR3 has 16 residues. Trimming pared 2 bases from V and 1 base from J, leaving 13 bases between. In TCRdb, the 5' RACE reads were re-called with MiXCR into one record per CDR3 protein. The profile shows roughly 400,000 distinct CDR3 sequences, about 19% of them singletons. The sequences come from PBMCs, collected before the yellow fever booster vaccination. The chain couples TRBV7-9 to TRBJ2-3; the D gene is possibly TRBD2 (5 bases). The source is a man aged 18 to 29 who received the YFV17D yellow fever vaccine. CDR3 residues: CASSLRKRRGTDTQYF. The CDR3 nucleotides are TGTGCCAGCAGCTTACGGAAGCGGCGGGGCACAGATACGCAGTATTTT. The whole variable domain, filled in from reference TRBV7-9 and TRBJ2-3, reads DTGVSQNPRHKITKRGQNVTFRCDPISEHNRLYWYRQTLGQGPEFLTYFQNEAQLEKSRLLSDRFSAERPKGSFSTLEIQRTEQGDSAMYLCASSLRKRRGTDTQYFGPGTRLTVL.